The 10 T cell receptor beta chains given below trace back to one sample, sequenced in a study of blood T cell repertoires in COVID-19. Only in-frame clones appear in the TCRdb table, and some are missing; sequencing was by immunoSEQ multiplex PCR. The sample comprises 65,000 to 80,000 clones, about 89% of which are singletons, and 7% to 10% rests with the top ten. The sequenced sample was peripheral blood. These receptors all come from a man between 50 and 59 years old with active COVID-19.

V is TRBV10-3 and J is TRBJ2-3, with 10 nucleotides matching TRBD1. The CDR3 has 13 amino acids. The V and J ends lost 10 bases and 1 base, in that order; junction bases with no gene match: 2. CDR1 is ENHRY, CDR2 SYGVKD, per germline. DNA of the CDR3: TGTGCCAGCGGACAGGGGGGCACAGATACGCAGTATTTT. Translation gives CASGQGGTDTQYF.

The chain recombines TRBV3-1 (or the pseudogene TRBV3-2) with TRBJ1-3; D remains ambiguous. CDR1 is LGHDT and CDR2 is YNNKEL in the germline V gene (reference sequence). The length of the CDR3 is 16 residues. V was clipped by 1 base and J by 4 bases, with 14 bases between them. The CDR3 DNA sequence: TGTGCCAGCAGCCAAGGGACCGGGGAAACAGGAAACACCATATATTTT. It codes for CASSQGTGETGNTIYF.

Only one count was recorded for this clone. CDR3 protein: CASSQEVLRQETQYF. In DNA form, the CDR3 reads TGTGCCAGCAGCCAAGAAGTTCTGAGACAAGAGACCCAGTACTTC. The rearrangement links TRBV3-1 (or the pseudogene TRBV3-2) to TRBJ2-5, with no clear D. CDR1 LGHDT and CDR2 YNNKEL come from the germline V gene (reference sequence). V lost 0 bases to trimming and J lost 2 bases, with 10 bases between them. The CDR3 runs to 15 residues.

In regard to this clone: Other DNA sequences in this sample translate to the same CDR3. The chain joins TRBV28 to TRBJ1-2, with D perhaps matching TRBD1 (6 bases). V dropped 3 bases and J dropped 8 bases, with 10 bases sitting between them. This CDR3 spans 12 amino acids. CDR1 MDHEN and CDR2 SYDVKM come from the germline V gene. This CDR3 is CASSLGAQGYTF. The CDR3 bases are TGTGCCAGCAGTTTGGGGGCTCAGGGCTACACCTTC.

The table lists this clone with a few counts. The CDR3 loop reads CASSLQGPSGANVLTF. The CDR3, as DNA: TGCGCCAGCAGCCTACAGGGGCCATCTGGGGCCAACGTCCTGACTTTC. The chain couples TRBV5-1 to TRBJ2-6; 7 nucleotides match TRBD1. Trimming cost V 4 bases and J 1 base; bases outside gene matches: 5. CDR1 and CDR2 (germline): SGHRS, YFSETQ. The CDR3 is 16 residues long.

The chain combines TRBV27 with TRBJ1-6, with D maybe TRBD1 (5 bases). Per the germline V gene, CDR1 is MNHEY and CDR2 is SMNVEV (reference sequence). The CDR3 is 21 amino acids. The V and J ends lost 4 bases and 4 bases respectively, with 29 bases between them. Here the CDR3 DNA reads TGTGCCAGCAGTTCCCGAACGGCGCACCTTCGGCAGGGTGGGTATAATTCACCCCTCCACTTT. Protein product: CASSSRTAHLRQGGYNSPLHF.

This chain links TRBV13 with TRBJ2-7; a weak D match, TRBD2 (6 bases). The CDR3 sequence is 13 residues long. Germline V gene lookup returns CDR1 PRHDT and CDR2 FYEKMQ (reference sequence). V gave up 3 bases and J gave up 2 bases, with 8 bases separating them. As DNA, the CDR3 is TGTGCCAGCAGCTTGGCGGGGACCTACGAGCAGTACTTC. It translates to CASSLAGTYEQYF. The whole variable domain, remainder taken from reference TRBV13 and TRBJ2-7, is AAGVIQSPRHLIKEKRETATLKCYPIPRHDTVYWYQQGPGQDPQFLISFYEKMQSDKGSIPDRFSAQQFSDYHSELNMSSLELGDSALYFCASSLAGTYEQYFGPGTRLTVT.

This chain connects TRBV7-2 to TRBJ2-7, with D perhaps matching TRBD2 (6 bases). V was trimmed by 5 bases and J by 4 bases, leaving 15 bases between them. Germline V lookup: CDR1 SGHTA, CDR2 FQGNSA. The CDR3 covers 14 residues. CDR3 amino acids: CASSGGTGLYEQYF. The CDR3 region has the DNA TGTGCCAGCAGCGGAGGGACTGGGTTGTACGAGCAGTACTTC.

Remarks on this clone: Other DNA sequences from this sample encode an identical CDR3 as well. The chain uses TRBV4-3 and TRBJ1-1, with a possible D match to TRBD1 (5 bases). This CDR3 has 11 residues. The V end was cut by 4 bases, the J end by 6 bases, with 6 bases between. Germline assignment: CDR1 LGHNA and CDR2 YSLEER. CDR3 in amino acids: CASSRGAEAFF. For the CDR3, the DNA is TGCGCCAGCAGCCGGGGCGCTGAAGCTTTCTTT.

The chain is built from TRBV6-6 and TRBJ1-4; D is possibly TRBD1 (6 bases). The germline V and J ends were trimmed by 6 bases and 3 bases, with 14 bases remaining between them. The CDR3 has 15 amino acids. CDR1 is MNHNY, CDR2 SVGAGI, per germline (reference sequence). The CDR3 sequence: CASSITGLANEKLFF. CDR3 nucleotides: TGTGCCAGCAGCATTACAGGGCTGGCTAATGAAAAACTGTTTTTT.